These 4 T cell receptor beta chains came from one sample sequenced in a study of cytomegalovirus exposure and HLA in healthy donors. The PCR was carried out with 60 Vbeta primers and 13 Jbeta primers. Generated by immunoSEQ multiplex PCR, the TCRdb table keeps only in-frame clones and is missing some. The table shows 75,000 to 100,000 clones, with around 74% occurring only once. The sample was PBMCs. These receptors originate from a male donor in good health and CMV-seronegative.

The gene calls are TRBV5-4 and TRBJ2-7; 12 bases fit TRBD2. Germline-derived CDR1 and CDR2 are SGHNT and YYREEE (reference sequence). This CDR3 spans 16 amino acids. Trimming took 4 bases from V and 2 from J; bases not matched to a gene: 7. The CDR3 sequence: CASSPTSGRLTYEQYF. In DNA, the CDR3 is TGTGCCAGCAGCCCGACTAGCGGGAGACTAACCTACGAGCAGTACTTC. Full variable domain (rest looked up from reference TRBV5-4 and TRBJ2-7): ETGVTQSPTHLIKTRGQQVTLRCSSQSGHNTVSWYQQALGQGPQFIFQYYREEENGRGNFPPRFSGLQFPNYSSELNVNALELDDSALYLCASSPTSGRLTYEQYFGPGTRLTVT.

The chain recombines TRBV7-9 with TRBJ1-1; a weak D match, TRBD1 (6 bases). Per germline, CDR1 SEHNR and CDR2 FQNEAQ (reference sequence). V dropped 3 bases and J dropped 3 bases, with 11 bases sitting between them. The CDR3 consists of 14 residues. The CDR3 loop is CASSFPDRHTEAFF. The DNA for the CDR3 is TGTGCCAGCAGCTTCCCAGACAGGCACACTGAAGCTTTCTTT.

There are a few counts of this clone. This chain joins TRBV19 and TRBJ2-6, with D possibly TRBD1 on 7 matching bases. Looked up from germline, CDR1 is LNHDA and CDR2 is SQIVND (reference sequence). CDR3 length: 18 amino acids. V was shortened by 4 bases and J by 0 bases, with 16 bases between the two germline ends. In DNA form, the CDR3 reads TGTGCCAGTAGTAAGACAGGGAGGTTAAGCTCTGGGGCCAACGTCCTGACTTTC. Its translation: CASSKTGRLSSGANVLTF.

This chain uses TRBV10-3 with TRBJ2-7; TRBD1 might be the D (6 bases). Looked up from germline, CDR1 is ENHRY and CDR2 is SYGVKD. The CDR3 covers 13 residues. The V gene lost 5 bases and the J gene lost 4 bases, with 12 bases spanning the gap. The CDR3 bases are TGTGCCATCAGTTACAACAGGGTTTACGAGCAGTACTTC. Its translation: CAISYNRVYEQYF.